This T cell receptor beta chain was obtained from a study of T cell repertoires in cytomegalovirus infection. V was pared by 2 bases and J by 2 bases, with 14 bases between. CDR1 is SGHTA and CDR2 is FQGNSA in the germline V gene. The CDR3 has 16 amino acids. TCRdb analysed the reads with MiXCR anew, one entry per CDR3 protein. The sample carries about 310,000 distinct CDR3 sequences, approximately 25% recorded once. This clonotype was recorded a few times. What it recognizes is unknown. The sample was cultured PBMCs, taken from culture after CMV antigen stimulation. This sequence was found in a human donor in good health (CMV status not recorded). Some clones in this sample may be carry-over from other donors' samples. The V and J genes are TRBV7-2 and TRBJ2-3; no definite D call. The CDR3 here is CASSLINSIITDTQYF. The CDR3 nucleotides are TGTGCCAGCAGCTTAATAAACAGTATCATCACAGATACGCAGTATTTT.